The sequence of this T cell receptor beta chain was determined in a study of response to subunit inactivated influenza vaccine. Findings of the study overall: The authors put forward the suggestion that each seasonal influenza vaccination may bring in only a limited number of new T cells.

One entry per CDR3 protein, called by TCRdb with MiXCR from the RT-PCR reads. The data hold about half a million distinct CDR3 sequences, with 7.5% to 8.5% observed a single time. The V gene end was trimmed by 7 bases and the J gene end by 7 bases; junction bases not matched to a gene: 13. The CDR3 extends over 14 amino acids. CDR1 is SQVTM and CDR2 is ANQGSEA in the germline V gene. This clonotype has at least ten counts. Antigen specificity is unknown. The material was PBMCs from blood, obtained about 24 months after vaccination. The receptor was derived from a man between 50 and 75 years old who received an inactivated influenza vaccine. The J gene is TRBJ2-1, the V gene TRBV29-1; 7 positions match TRBD1. DNA of the CDR3: TGCAGCGGGGGTAGGGGACAGAGGCTGAATGAGCAGTTCTTC. It encodes CSGGRGQRLNEQFF.